This T cell receptor beta chain originates from a study of T cell repertoires in cytomegalovirus infection. Study overall: Public signatures in TCR beta pointed to CMV infection and matching HLA type.

One entry per CDR3 protein, called by TCRdb with MiXCR from the reads. Altogether about 600,000 distinct CDR3 sequences are present, approximately 25% being singletons, with the ten largest covering roughly 8%. The junction had 15 bases not matched to a gene; V was cut back by 6 bases and J by 6 bases. The CDR3 is 17 amino acids. Germline loops: CDR1 MDHEN, CDR2 SYDVKM. This clonotype was observed a few times. Sequencing input: CD8+ T cells from PBMCs. The V and J genes are TRBV28 and TRBJ1-5; TRBD1 aligns across 9 bases. The TCR sequence derives from a human donor in good health (CMV status not recorded). Some clones in this sample may be carry-over from other donors' samples. In DNA form, the CDR3 reads TGTGCCAGCAGCCCCGCCTGGGACAGGGCAAGGAGTCAGCCCCAGCATTTT. Translated: CASSPAWDRARSQPQHF.